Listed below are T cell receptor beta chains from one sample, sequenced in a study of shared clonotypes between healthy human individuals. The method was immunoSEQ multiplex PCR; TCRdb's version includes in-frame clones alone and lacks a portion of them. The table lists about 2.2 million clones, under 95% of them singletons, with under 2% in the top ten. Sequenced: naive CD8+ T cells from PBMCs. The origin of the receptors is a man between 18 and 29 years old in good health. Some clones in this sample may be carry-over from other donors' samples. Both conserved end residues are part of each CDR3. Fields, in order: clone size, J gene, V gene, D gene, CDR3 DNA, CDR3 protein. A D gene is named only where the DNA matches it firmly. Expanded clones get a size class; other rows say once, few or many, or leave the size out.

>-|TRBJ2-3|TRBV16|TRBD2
TGTGCCAGCGGAAGACTAGCGGGAGGTGCAGATACGCAGTATTTT
CASGRLAGGADTQYF
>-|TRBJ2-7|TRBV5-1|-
TGCGCCAGCAGCCCAGTGGCTCTGAGACAGGTCCCCTACGAGCAGTACTTC
CASSPVALRQVPYEQYF
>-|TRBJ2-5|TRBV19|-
TGTGCCAGTAGTATAGACAGCTCGGTACAAGAGACCCAGTACTTC
CASSIDSSVQETQYF
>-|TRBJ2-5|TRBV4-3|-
TGCGCCAGCAGCCAAGAGGTCGGGCAGCTTGGGAAGACCCAGTACTTC
CASSQEVGQLGKTQYF
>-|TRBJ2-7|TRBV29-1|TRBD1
TGCAGCGTCGCGACAGGGGTGCGCTACGAGCAGTACTTC
CSVATGVRYEQYF
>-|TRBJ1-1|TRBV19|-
TGTGCCAGTAGTAATATGAGGATTGGGACTGAAGCTTTCTTT
CASSNMRIGTEAFF
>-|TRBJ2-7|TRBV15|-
TGTGCCACCAGCAGATTGGGCAATGGCTACGAGCAGTACTTC
CATSRLGNGYEQYF
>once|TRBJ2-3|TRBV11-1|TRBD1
TGTGCCAGCAGCTGGAACCCGAACAGGGGGCGCAGAACAGATACGCAGTATTTT
CASSWNPNRGRRTDTQYF
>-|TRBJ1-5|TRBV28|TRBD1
TGTGCCAGCAGGGGGACAGTCAGCAATCAGCCCCAGCATTTT
CASRGTVSNQPQHF
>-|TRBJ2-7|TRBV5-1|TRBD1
TGCGCCAGCAGCCCCGACAGGGGTTCCTACGAGCAGTACTTC
CASSPDRGSYEQYF
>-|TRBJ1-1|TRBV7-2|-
TGTGCCAGCAGGACTACAGGCCTAAACACTGAAGCTTTCTTT
CASRTTGLNTEAFF
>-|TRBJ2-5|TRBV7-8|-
TGTGCCAGCAGCCAGGGGAATAGGGTTGAGACCCAGTACTTC
CASSQGNRVETQYF
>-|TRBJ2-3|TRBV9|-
TGTGCCAGCGGCCCCGGGACGGTACCCCTTACGCAGTATTTT
CASGPGTVPLTQYF
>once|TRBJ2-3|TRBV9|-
TGTGCCAGCAGCCCTCCCAGCCTCAGCACAGATACGCAGTATTTT
CASSPPSLSTDTQYF
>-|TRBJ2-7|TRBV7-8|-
TGTGCCAGCAGCTTAGCTGGGCGGGACGAGCAGTACTTC
CASSLAGRDEQYF
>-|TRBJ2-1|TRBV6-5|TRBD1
TGTGCCAGCAGGAGACAGACAGGGGACAATGAGCAGTTCTTC
CASRRQTGDNEQFF
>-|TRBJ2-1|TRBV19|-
TGTGCCAGTAGTATAGTGGAGAGCTCCTACAATGAGCAGTTCTTC
CASSIVESSYNEQFF
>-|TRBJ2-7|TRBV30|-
TGTGCCTGGAGTGTACGAGGGGTAGTCGAGCAGTACTTC
CAWSVRGVVEQYF
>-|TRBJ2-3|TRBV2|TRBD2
TGTGCCAGCAGTGAAAGGAGCGGGAGAGGAACAGATACGCAGTATTTT
CASSERSGRGTDTQYF
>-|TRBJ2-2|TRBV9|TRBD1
TGTGCCAGCAGCTTGTCCCGGGACAGGGGTTCCACCGGGGAGCTGTTTTTT
CASSLSRDRGSTGELFF
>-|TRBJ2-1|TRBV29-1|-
TGCAGCGTTAGGGCGGATGAGCAGTTCTTC
CSVRADEQFF